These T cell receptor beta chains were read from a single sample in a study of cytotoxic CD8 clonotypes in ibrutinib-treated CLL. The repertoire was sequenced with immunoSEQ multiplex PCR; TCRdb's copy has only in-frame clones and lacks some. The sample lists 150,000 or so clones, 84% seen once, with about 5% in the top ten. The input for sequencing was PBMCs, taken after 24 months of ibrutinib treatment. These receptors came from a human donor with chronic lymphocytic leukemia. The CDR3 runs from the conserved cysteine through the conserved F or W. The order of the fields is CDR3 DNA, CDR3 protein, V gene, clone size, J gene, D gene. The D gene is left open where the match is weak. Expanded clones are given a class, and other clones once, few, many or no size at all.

TGTGCCAGCAGACTGTGGGGCGGACCCCAGGAGCAGTACTTC CASRLWGGPQEQYF TRBV11-2 NA TRBJ2-7 NA
TGTGCCAGCAGTGCTATGTCGGGGGACACTGAAGCTTTCTTT CASSAMSGDTEAFF TRBV6-5 once TRBJ1-1 NA
TGCGCCAGCAGCTTGGCCGCCGGGAGGGCGGAAGGCTACACCTTC CASSLAAGRAEGYTF TRBV5-1 NA TRBJ1-2 NA
TGTGCCAGCAGCATAAGGGCTTTCGGAAACACTGAAGCTTTCTTT CASSIRAFGNTEAFF TRBV13 NA TRBJ1-1 NA
TGTGCCAGTCGTCCTAGCGGTTACAATGAGCAGTTCTTC CASRPSGYNEQFF TRBV19 NA TRBJ2-1 TRBD2
TGTGCCAGCAGCGTAGCAGTGAACACTGAAGCTTTCTTT CASSVAVNTEAFF TRBV9 NA TRBJ1-1 NA
TGTGCAGCTAAGCGGGGGGGCAGCACAGATACGCAGTATTTT CAAKRGGSTDTQYF TRBV2 NA TRBJ2-3 TRBD2
TGCAGCGCGGGGGCGGACAGCTTCACAGATACGCAGTATTTT CSAGADSFTDTQYF TRBV29-1 NA TRBJ2-3 NA
TGTGCCTGGAGTCGAGGGGGGGCGGGAAACTATGGCTACACCTTC CAWSRGGAGNYGYTF TRBV30 NA TRBJ1-2 NA
TGTGCCAGCAGCTTAGCCGGGGGGTACGAGCAGTACTTC CASSLAGGYEQYF TRBV7-8 once TRBJ2-7 TRBD2
TGTGCCAGCTCCCGCGGACAGGGGGCGCCGAACACTGAAGCTTTCTTT CASSRGQGAPNTEAFF TRBV18 NA TRBJ1-1 TRBD1
TGTGCCAGCAGCGCTAAGACTAGCGACATTTACGAGCAGTACTTC CASSAKTSDIYEQYF TRBV7-2 NA TRBJ2-7 TRBD2
TGTGCCTGGAACAGAAGGGGAAACACTGAAGCTTTCTTT CAWNRRGNTEAFF TRBV30 NA TRBJ1-1 NA
TGTGCCAGCAGCCAACCCGACAGGGTACCTCCCAAGCCCCAGCATTTT CASSQPDRVPPKPQHF TRBV14 NA TRBJ1-5 TRBD1
TGTGCCAGCAGAATAAGGCCTCCAATGGGGGGCTACACCTTC CASRIRPPMGGYTF TRBV7-2 NA TRBJ1-2 NA
TGTGCCAGCAGACTAGACAATGAGCAGTTCTTC CASRLDNEQFF TRBV9 few TRBJ2-1 NA
TGTGCCAGCAGCCCCCGGGACAGGGGAACAACTAATGAAAAACTGTTTTTT CASSPRDRGTTNEKLFF TRBV2 NA TRBJ1-4 TRBD1
TGCGCCAGCAGCCAAGATTGGGGTAGTGAGCAGTTCTTC CASSQDWGSEQFF TRBV4-3 few TRBJ2-1 NA
TGCGCCAGCAGCCAAGACATGGCCAAAACTCTCCACGAGCAGTACTTC CASSQDMAKTLHEQYF TRBV4-1 NA TRBJ2-7 NA
TGTGCCAGTAGTACCTCCGGGACTGTAAACACCGGGGAGCTGTTTTTT CASSTSGTVNTGELFF TRBV19 NA TRBJ2-2 NA
TGTGCCAGCAGTTATTGGGACAGGGGTAACGAGCAGTACTTC CASSYWDRGNEQYF TRBV6-5 NA TRBJ2-7 TRBD1
TGTGCCAGCAGCGTAGACGGGGACGGGGGTAGCACAGATACGCAGTATTTT CASSVDGDGGSTDTQYF TRBV9 NA TRBJ2-3 NA
TGTGCCAGCAGCGTAAGGGTAAACGGTAATTCACCCCTCCACTTT CASSVRVNGNSPLHF TRBV9 NA TRBJ1-6 NA
TGTGCCAGCAGCCTATACGGGGAGGGGGAGCTGTTTTTT CASSLYGEGELFF TRBV7-2 NA TRBJ2-2 NA
TGTGCCAGTCTAGTAGGACAGGGAGGATTGGGCACTGAAGCTTTCTTT CASLVGQGGLGTEAFF TRBV30 NA TRBJ1-1 TRBD1
TGTGCCAGCAGCCTAAGACAGGGGGGGATTTACGAGCAGTACTTC CASSLRQGGIYEQYF TRBV7-2 NA TRBJ2-7 TRBD1
TGCGCCAGCAGCCAAGCCCCCGACGACACGCAGTATTTT CASSQAPDDTQYF TRBV4-1 once TRBJ2-3 NA
TGTGCCAGCAGCCAAGAGTCCCTCCACCAAGAGCAGTTCTTC CASSQESLHQEQFF TRBV4-2 NA TRBJ2-1 NA
TGTGCCTGGAGGGGCTCTGGTAAGGGTCCAAGTTCACCCCTCCACTTT CAWRGSGKGPSSPLHF TRBV30 few TRBJ1-6 NA
TGCGCCAGCCACCGAAGGGTGGGACAGGGAGCGGGGAGCACTGAAGCTTTCTTT CASHRRVGQGAGSTEAFF TRBV5-1 once TRBJ1-1 TRBD1
TGTGCCAGCAGCTTATGGGGCGGGGGGCAGACCCAGTACTTC CASSLWGGGQTQYF TRBV7-2 NA TRBJ2-5 TRBD2
TGTGCCAGCAGCGGGGGTTACGGAGTTCCTAACTATGGCTACACCTTC CASSGGYGVPNYGYTF TRBV9 NA TRBJ1-2 NA
TGTGCCAGCAGCTTGGTCGGTTTAAGCACAGATACGCAGTATTTT CASSLVGLSTDTQYF TRBV7-2 NA TRBJ2-3 NA
TGTGCCAGCAGTCTGTGGGGGAGTCAGCCCCAGCATTTT CASSLWGSQPQHF TRBV6-6 NA TRBJ1-5 NA
TGCGCCAGCAGCTGGTGGGGGTACGAGCAGTACTTC CASSWWGYEQYF TRBV5-1 NA TRBJ2-7 NA
TGTGCCAGCAGCTACGCAGGGAGCCACTCTGGAAACACCATATATTTT CASSYAGSHSGNTIYF TRBV7-6 NA TRBJ1-3 NA
TGTGCCAGCAGTGCACAGGGGAGGTACACCGGGGAGCTGTTTTTT CASSAQGRYTGELFF TRBV2 NA TRBJ2-2 NA
TGTGCCCAGGGGCAGGAGAACACTGAAGCTTTCTTT CAQGQENTEAFF TRBV30 NA TRBJ1-1 NA
TGTGCCAGCAGCCCGAAGGAGGGGGAGCAGTTCTTC CASSPKEGEQFF TRBV27 NA TRBJ2-1 NA
TGTGCCAGCTCACCATCTCGCGGGGTTACTGAAGCTTTCTTT CASSPSRGVTEAFF TRBV18 NA TRBJ1-1 NA
TGTGCCAGCAGTGACTGGGGTACGGGGGGGAGAGGAGAGACCCAGTACTTC CASSDWGTGGRGETQYF TRBV2 once TRBJ2-5 TRBD2
TGTGCCAGCAGCGCTTACAGGGATCTGGAGACCCAGTACTTC CASSAYRDLETQYF TRBV27 NA TRBJ2-5 NA
TGTGCCAGCAGCCCGCAGCTCGGGCGCGGTATCGGGGAGCTGTTTTTT CASSPQLGRGIGELFF TRBV5-4 NA TRBJ2-2 NA
TGTGCCAGCAGCTTAGATTCTAGCGGGGGGCCATACAATGAGCAGTTCTTC CASSLDSSGGPYNEQFF TRBV7-2 NA TRBJ2-1 TRBD2
TGTGCCAGCAGCTTTCGGGGGGCCACCGGGGAGCTGTTTTTT CASSFRGATGELFF TRBV5-6 few TRBJ2-2 NA
TGTGCCAGCAGTGACATCCTTACGGGAGTAATCACCGGGGAGCTGTTTTTT CASSDILTGVITGELFF TRBV2 NA TRBJ2-2 NA
TGTGCCAGTAGTCAGACCCGTAACTATGGCTACACCTTC CASSQTRNYGYTF TRBV19 NA TRBJ1-2 NA
TGTGCCAGCAGTGACTTCAGCGGGGGAGGCAATCAGCCCCAGCATTTT CASSDFSGGGNQPQHF TRBV6-1 NA TRBJ1-5 NA
TGTGCCAGCAGAGGAGTGGGGCTGGGTGGCTACACCTTC CASRGVGLGGYTF TRBV28 NA TRBJ1-2 NA
TGTGCCAGTAGTATATTAGCGGGGAGGTACAATGAGCAGTTCTTC CASSILAGRYNEQFF TRBV19 NA TRBJ2-1 TRBD2
TGTGCCAGCAGCCGCCGGGGGCGCGTTGAGCAGTTCTTC CASSRRGRVEQFF TRBV11-1 NA TRBJ2-1 NA
TGTGCCAGCAGGACTCACGCCGCTTCCGGGACGAATGAAAATTCACCCCTCCACTTT CASRTHAASGTNENSPLHF TRBV2 once TRBJ1-6 NA
TGTGCCAGTAGTATGGGCGCAGGGGGCTTTAACGAGCAGTACTTC CASSMGAGGFNEQYF TRBV19 NA TRBJ2-7 TRBD1
TGTGCCAGCAGCTTAGAAAGGGCGGGGGACACTGAAGCTTTCTTT CASSLERAGDTEAFF TRBV7-2 NA TRBJ1-1 NA